This is a list of T cell receptor beta chains from one sample in a study of blood T cell repertoires in COVID-19. The table came from immunoSEQ multiplex PCR; TCRdb's copy has only in-frame clones and leaves some out. The sample lists 200,000 to 300,000 clones, approximately 86% seen once, with roughly 2.6% in the top ten. Sequenced input: PBMCs or T cells enriched from blood (not recorded which). These receptors came from a woman between 18 and 30 years old who had recovered from COVID-19. Both conserved end residues are part of each CDR3. Fields, in order: V gene, D gene, J gene, clone size, CDR3 protein, CDR3 DNA. D genes are given only for firm matches. Clone size is shown for a subset of rows, as once, few, many or a class of expanded clone.

TRBV5-1,TRBD2,TRBJ2-1,NA,CASSFASGRSYNEQFF,TGCGCCAGCAGCTTTGCTAGCGGGAGATCCTACAATGAGCAGTTCTTC
TRBV30,NA,TRBJ1-2,NA,CACRVGGYTF,TGTGCCTGCCGGGTTGGTGGCTACACCTTC
TRBV2,TRBD1,TRBJ1-4,few,CASSGTGEKLFF,TGTGCCAGCAGTGGGACAGGTGAAAAACTGTTTTTT
TRBV27,NA,TRBJ2-7,NA,CASSISFSTVGEQYF,TGTGCCAGCAGTATATCATTTTCGACTGTAGGAGAGCAGTACTTC
TRBV19,TRBD1,TRBJ2-1,once,CASSIVGQVSLYNEQFF,TGTGCCAGTAGTATAGTGGGACAGGTCTCTCTCTACAATGAGCAGTTCTTC
TRBV5-1,TRBD2,TRBJ2-3,NA,CASSPASGSYVDTQYF,TGCGCCAGCAGCCCCGCTAGCGGGAGTTATGTAGATACGCAGTATTTT
TRBV10-3,TRBD1,TRBJ2-3,NA,CAISESGQGVTDTQYF,TGTGCCATCAGTGAGTCCGGGCAGGGGGTAACAGATACGCAGTATTTT
TRBV5-4,TRBD1,TRBJ1-1,NA,CASSSSTGATEAFF,TGTGCCAGCAGCTCCTCGACAGGGGCCACTGAAGCTTTCTTT
TRBV28,NA,TRBJ1-1,NA,CASSFPLGGGDGTEAFF,TGTGCCAGCAGTTTCCCTCTCGGAGGGGGGGATGGGACTGAAGCTTTCTTT
TRBV12-3/TRBV12-4,NA,TRBJ1-1,NA,CASSLVGGTEAFF,TGTGCCAGCAGTTTAGTTGGCGGCACTGAAGCTTTCTTT
TRBV4-2,TRBD2,TRBJ2-3,NA,CASSPRRGGRWSGADTQYF,TGTGCCAGCAGCCCCCGTCGGGGCGGGAGGTGGTCGGGGGCGGATACGCAGTATTTT
TRBV27,NA,TRBJ2-5,once,CASSPSLTRVETQYF,TGTGCCAGCAGTCCTTCCCTCACTAGAGTGGAGACCCAGTACTTC
TRBV12-3/TRBV12-4,NA,TRBJ1-2,NA,CAGRGEKGYTF,TGTGCGGGGAGGGGAGAGAAGGGCTACACCTTC
TRBV7-3,NA,TRBJ2-2,NA,CASSLISVVNTGELFF,TGTGCCAGCAGCTTAATATCGGTCGTAAACACCGGGGAGCTGTTTTTT
TRBV3-1/TRBV3-2,NA,TRBJ1-4,NA,CASSHPGATNEKLFF,TGTGCCAGCAGCCACCCAGGCGCAACTAATGAAAAACTGTTTTTT
TRBV30,TRBD1,TRBJ1-1,NA,CAWSVQGSTEAFF,TGTGCCTGGAGTGTACAGGGGAGCACTGAAGCTTTCTTT
TRBV7-9,TRBD1,TRBJ2-5,NA,CASSPRTGTFETQYF,TGTGCCAGCAGCCCCCGGACAGGGACATTTGAGACCCAGTACTTC
TRBV6-1,TRBD1,TRBJ2-2,once,CASSGLDRQGRGTGELFF,TGTGCCAGCAGTGGACTAGATCGACAGGGGAGAGGCACCGGGGAGCTGTTTTTT
TRBV19,TRBD2,TRBJ2-7,NA,CASSNQRGSYEQYF,TGTGCCAGTAGTAACCAGCGGGGAAGCTACGAGCAGTACTTC
TRBV28,TRBD1,TRBJ1-5,NA,CASSLLTGGQPQHF,TGTGCCAGCAGTTTACTGACAGGGGGGCAGCCCCAGCATTTT
TRBV7-9,NA,TRBJ2-7,NA,CASSFNRESYEQYF,TGTGCCAGCAGCTTTAATCGGGAGTCCTACGAGCAGTACTTC
TRBV19,NA,TRBJ2-5,NA,CASSIGLTRRQETQYF,TGTGCCAGTAGTATAGGACTGACCAGAAGACAAGAGACCCAGTACTTC
TRBV18,TRBD1,TRBJ1-4,NA,CASSPRKTGFSSHNEKLFF,TGTGCCAGCTCACCCCGTAAGACAGGGTTCTCTTCTCATAATGAAAAACTGTTTTTT
TRBV5-1,NA,TRBJ1-2,few,CASSFDDRGYGYTF,TGCGCCAGCAGCTTTGATGACAGAGGATATGGCTACACCTTC
TRBV7-2,TRBD1,TRBJ2-2,NA,CASSLTWDRVDTGELFF,TGTGCCAGCAGCCTAACGTGGGACAGGGTGGACACCGGGGAGCTGTTTTTT
TRBV10-3,TRBD1,TRBJ2-1,NA,CAIQGTGDREQFF,TGTGCCATCCAAGGGACAGGGGATCGAGAGCAGTTCTTC
TRBV9,TRBD1,TRBJ1-4,NA,CASSGDRVNGEKLFF,TGTGCCAGCAGCGGAGACAGGGTTAACGGTGAAAAACTGTTTTTT
TRBV15,NA,TRBJ2-2,NA,CATSRDLYTGELFF,TGTGCCACCAGCAGAGACCTATACACCGGGGAGCTGTTTTTT
TRBV11-2,TRBD1,TRBJ1-2,NA,CASRPLGAGGEGYTF,TGTGCCAGCAGGCCCCTTGGGGCAGGGGGCGAGGGCTACACCTTC
TRBV7-6,TRBD2,TRBJ2-1,NA,CASSFQRGTSALSSYNEQFF,TGTGCCAGCAGCTTTCAACGAGGGACTAGCGCCTTAAGCTCCTACAATGAGCAGTTCTTC
TRBV4-3,TRBD2,TRBJ2-3,NA,CASSQDGASGDTDTQYF,TGCGCCAGCAGCCAAGATGGGGCTAGCGGGGATACAGATACGCAGTATTTT
TRBV4-2,NA,TRBJ2-5,NA,CASSQGALQETQYF,TGTGCCAGCAGCCAAGGTGCGCTACAAGAGACCCAGTACTTC
TRBV3-1/TRBV3-2,NA,TRBJ2-5,NA,CASSQGGVYQETQYF,TGTGCCAGCAGCCAAGGCGGGGTATACCAAGAGACCCAGTACTTC
TRBV24-1,TRBD1,TRBJ2-1,once,CATSDAGQGARNEQFF,TGTGCCACCAGTGATGCGGGACAGGGGGCTCGGAATGAGCAGTTCTTC
TRBV19,TRBD1,TRBJ1-1,NA,CASSKTGGAGLTEAFF,TGTGCCAGTAGTAAAACAGGGGGCGCGGGTTTAACTGAAGCTTTCTTT
TRBV30,NA,TRBJ1-5,few,CAWRVKLTGQPQHF,TGTGCCTGGAGAGTAAAATTAACGGGTCAGCCCCAGCATTTT
TRBV19,TRBD1,TRBJ2-2,NA,CASQGAGELFF,TGTGCCAGTCAGGGGGCCGGGGAGCTGTTTTTT
TRBV7-7,TRBD1,TRBJ1-3,NA,CASSGKTGVAGNTIYF,TGTGCCAGCAGCGGAAAGACAGGGGTGGCTGGAAACACCATATATTTT
TRBV25-1,NA,TRBJ2-1,NA,CASSERGKDEQFF,TGTGCCAGCAGTGAACGAGGGAAGGATGAGCAGTTCTTC
TRBV12-3/TRBV12-4,NA,TRBJ1-1,NA,CASKEQGHTEAFF,TGTGCCAGCAAGGAGCAGGGCCACACTGAAGCTTTCTTT
TRBV10-3,NA,TRBJ1-1,NA,CAISESAVSGVRLSEAFF,TGTGCCATCAGTGAGTCGGCTGTATCAGGGGTAAGACTTTCTGAAGCTTTCTTT
TRBV5-1,NA,TRBJ2-7,NA,CASSLQQGLEQYF,TGCGCCAGCAGCTTACAACAGGGTCTCGAGCAGTACTTC
TRBV7-2,NA,TRBJ1-6,NA,CASSLASGNDSPLHF,TGTGCCAGCAGCTTAGCGTCCGGGAACGATTCACCCCTCCACTTT
TRBV10-1,NA,TRBJ1-2,NA,CASSATGTHGYTF,TGCGCCAGCAGCGCAACAGGTACTCATGGCTACACCTTC
TRBV29-1,TRBD2,TRBJ2-1,NA,CSVDSGDSYNEQFF,TGCAGCGTTGATAGCGGGGACTCCTACAATGAGCAGTTCTTC
TRBV7-9,TRBD1,TRBJ1-4,NA,CASSTPAGTDREKLFF,TGTGCCAGCAGCACTCCGGCCGGGACAGACCGCGAAAAACTGTTTTTT
TRBV5-1,NA,TRBJ2-7,NA,CASSLGSGYEQYF,TGCGCCAGCAGCTTGGGTAGCGGTTACGAGCAGTACTTC
TRBV4-1,NA,TRBJ2-3,NA,CASSQEAITDTQYF,TGCGCCAGCAGCCAAGAGGCCATCACAGATACGCAGTATTTT
TRBV5-1,TRBD1,TRBJ2-2,NA,CASSIRTGKAGELFF,TGCGCCAGCAGCATACGGACAGGGAAGGCCGGGGAGCTGTTTTTT
TRBV19,TRBD1,TRBJ1-2,NA,CASSNTGTGGSLYGYTF,TGTGCCAGTAGTAATACCGGGACAGGGGGCTCCCTCTATGGCTACACCTTC
TRBV30,TRBD2,TRBJ2-4,NA,CAWSNGLAGGPIQAKNIQYF,TGTGCCTGGAGTAATGGACTAGCGGGAGGGCCAATCCAAGCCAAAAACATTCAGTACTTC
TRBV13,TRBD1,TRBJ2-3,NA,CASSHRQGATDTQYF,TGTGCCAGCAGCCACCGACAGGGGGCCACAGATACGCAGTATTTT
TRBV7-9,NA,TRBJ1-4,NA,CASSQDTTNEKLFF,TGTGCCAGCAGCCAGGACACGACTAATGAAAAACTGTTTTTT
TRBV7-9,NA,TRBJ1-1,once,CASSRDKATEAFF,TGTGCCAGCAGCCGGGACAAAGCCACTGAAGCTTTCTTT
TRBV9,NA,TRBJ1-2,NA,CASSLTHTGFYGYTF,TGTGCCAGCAGCCTCACTCATACAGGGTTCTATGGCTACACCTTC
TRBV15,TRBD1,TRBJ2-4,NA,CATSSRQGVAKNIQYF,TGTGCCACCAGCAGTAGGCAGGGGGTAGCCAAAAACATTCAGTACTTC
TRBV3-1/TRBV3-2,TRBD2,TRBJ2-1,once,CASSHLETSGWGGEQFF,TGTGCCAGCAGCCATCTAGAGACTAGCGGGTGGGGAGGTGAGCAGTTCTTC